Presented here are 6 T cell receptor beta chains from one specimen sequenced in a study of Ad26.COV2.S vaccination and SARS-CoV-2 variants. Treatment meaning: about 20 received Ad26.COV2.S at low or high dose, single or two shots; several received placebo; per-sample allocation not given. The investigators took samples on day 63 after the first vaccine or placebo injection. The assay was immunoSEQ multiplex PCR, and TCRdb's table has in-frame clones only and misses some. The sample shows 400,000 to 450,000 clones, approximately 92% of them seen only once. Sequenced material: peripheral blood, taken in a trial of Ad26.COV2.S vaccine versus placebo. The receptors come from a person aged 18-60 years who received the Ad26.COV2.S COVID-19 vaccine or a placebo.

This sequence joins TRBV5-5 and TRBJ2-3; D gene ambiguous. This CDR3 is built from 16 residues. The V end lost 3 bases, the J end lost 2 bases, and 16 bases lay between the germline ends. Germline V gene data show CDR1 as SGHKS and CDR2 as YYEKEE (reference sequence). CDR3 protein: CASSSRTDRYTDTQYF. The CDR3 coding sequence is TGTGCCAGCAGCTCTCGGACGGATCGATACACAGATACGCAGTATTTT.

The rearrangement uses TRBV7-2 and TRBJ1-1; D gene unclear. Trimming took 3 bases from V and 5 from J, leaving 13 bases between them. CDR3 length: 14 amino acids. Germline assignment: CDR1 SGHTA and CDR2 FQGNSA. DNA of the CDR3: TGTGCCAGCAGCTTTTGGGGAAGTGGGACTGAAGCTTTCTTT. The encoded protein is CASSFWGSGTEAFF. Full variable domain (remainder filled in from reference TRBV7-2 and TRBJ1-1): GAGVSQSPSNKVTEKGKDVELRCDPISGHTALYWYRQSLGQGLEFLIYFQGNSAPDKSGLPSDRFSAERTGGSVSTLTIQRTQQEDSAVYLCASSFWGSGTEAFFGQGTRLTVV.

The CDR3 here is CAGLHETQYF. The CDR3 nucleotides read TGTGCCGGCTTACATGAGACCCAGTACTTC. The chain combines TRBV2 with TRBJ2-5; no clear D gene. Trimming pared 11 bases from V and 5 bases from J, leaving 9 bases between. Per germline, CDR1 SNHLY and CDR2 FYNNEI. The CDR3 spans 10 residues.

J is TRBJ2-5 and V is TRBV10-3; D is unclear. Per the germline V gene, CDR1 is ENHRY and CDR2 is SYGVKD. The CDR3 has 12 amino acids. Trimming removed 7 bases from V and 0 bases from J, with 6 bases in between. CDR3 loop: CAIKGNQETQYF. As DNA, the CDR3 is TGTGCCATCAAAGGCAACCAAGAGACCCAGTACTTC.

This clone was observed a single time. This specimen includes other DNA sequences encoding the same CDR3. V and J are TRBV7-2 and TRBJ1-5, with no clear D. CDR1 and CDR2 (germline): SGHTA, FQGNSA. V dropped 0 bases and J dropped 6 bases, with 6 bases sitting between them. The CDR3 extends over 13 amino acids. In nucleotides, the CDR3 is TGTGCCAGCAGCTTAGCGTTGGGTCAGCCCCAGCATTTT. It yields the protein CASSLALGQPQHF.

The J gene is TRBJ1-2, the V gene TRBV5-8, with D unclear. The germline CDR1 and CDR2 sequences are SGHTS and YDEGEE. The CDR3 extends over 13 amino acids. Trimming took 3 bases from V and 4 from J, leaving 10 bases between them. This CDR3 is CASSSWGFYGYTF. CDR3 nucleotide sequence: TGTGCCAGCAGCTCATGGGGATTCTATGGCTACACCTTC.